This T cell receptor beta chain was obtained from a study of T-cell reconstitution after alpha-beta-depleted transplantation in children. General study findings and limits: Several patients had high TCRbeta diversity at day 60; it came from surviving recipient T cells and thymic progenitors. At the one-year point after transplant, T-cell counts and TCRbeta diversity were found to come mostly from T cells that had been newly produced. Alpha-beta T cells about two months after transplant reportedly derived from several hundred expanded graft clones.

Using unique molecular identifiers, the investigators prepared the TCRbeta library. One entry per CDR3 protein results from TCRdb running MiXCR on the PCR reads. The sample lists fewer than 450,000 distinct CDR3 sequences, 15% to 20% occurring once. V lost 0 bases and J lost 8; bases outside the gene matches: 4. The CDR3 length is 14 residues. The germline V gene encodes CDR1 SGHKS and CDR2 YYEKEE (reference sequence). This clonotype occurred many times. What it binds is unknown. The TCR comes from a male patient aged 2 to 9 who had a stem cell transplant for acute lymphoblastic leukemia, so the T cells may come from the graft donor. V gene TRBV5-5 combines with J gene TRBJ1-4, with 7 bases aligning to TRBD1. The starting material was PBMCs, mostly from graft donor cells, obtained 360 days after TCRalphabeta/CD19-depleted stem cell transplant. CDR3 sequence reads: CASSLAQTGEKLFF. CDR3 sequence (DNA): TGTGCCAGCAGCTTGGCCCAGACAGGGGAAAAACTGTTTTTT.